The source of this TCR beta chain is a study of blood T cell repertoires in COVID-19. J lost 3 bases, V lost 2 bases, and 9 bases had no gene match. The germline V gene encodes CDR1 SGDLS and CDR2 YYNGEE. This CDR3 has 17 residues. Sequencing used immunoSEQ multiplex PCR; TCRdb keeps in-frame clones, though not all of them. The sample includes 300,000 to 350,000 clones, about 90% of them seen just once. The chain is built from TRBV9 and TRBJ2-4, with TRBD1 identical over 9 bases. The source is a woman in her late teens or twenties who had recovered from COVID-19. Sequencing used peripheral blood. CDR3 residues: CASSVDPGQGVKNIQYF. The DNA of the CDR3 is TGTGCCAGCAGCGTGGACCCGGGACAGGGAGTCAAAAACATTCAGTACTTC.